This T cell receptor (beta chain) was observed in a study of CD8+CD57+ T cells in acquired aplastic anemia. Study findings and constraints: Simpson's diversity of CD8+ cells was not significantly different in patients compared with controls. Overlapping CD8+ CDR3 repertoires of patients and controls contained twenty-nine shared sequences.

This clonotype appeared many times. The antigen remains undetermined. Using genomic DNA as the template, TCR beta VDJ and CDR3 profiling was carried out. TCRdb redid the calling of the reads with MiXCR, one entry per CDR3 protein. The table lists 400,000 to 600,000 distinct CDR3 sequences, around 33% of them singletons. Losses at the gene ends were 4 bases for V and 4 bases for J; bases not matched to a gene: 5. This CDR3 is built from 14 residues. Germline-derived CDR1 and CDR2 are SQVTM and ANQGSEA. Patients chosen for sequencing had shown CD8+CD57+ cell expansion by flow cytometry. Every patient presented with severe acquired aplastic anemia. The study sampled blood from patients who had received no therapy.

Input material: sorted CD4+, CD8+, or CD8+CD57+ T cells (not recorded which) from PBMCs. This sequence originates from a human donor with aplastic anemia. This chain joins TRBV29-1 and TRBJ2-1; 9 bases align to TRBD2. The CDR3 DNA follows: TGCAGCGTTGGAGAGCGGGAGGCATACAATGAGCAGTTCTTC. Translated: CSVGEREAYNEQFF.